This paragraph covers one T cell receptor (beta chain) sequence. Flow cytometry had shown expanded CD8+CD57+ cells in the patients chosen for sequencing. Severe acquired aplastic anemia affected all patients. The data derive from a study of CD8+CD57+ T cells in acquired aplastic anemia. Trimming took off 11 bases at V and 4 bases at J, with 23 bases between the two ends. The germline V gene has CDR1 SNHLY and CDR2 FYNNEI. This CDR3 comprises 15 residues. Genomic DNA provided the template from which TCR beta VDJ and CDR3 profiles were obtained. TCRdb re-derived calls from the reads in MiXCR, one entry per CDR3 protein. The profile shows just over 450,000 distinct CDR3 sequences, 25% to 40% of them singletons.

The TCR comes from a human donor with aplastic anemia. Sequenced input: sorted CD4+, CD8+, or CD8+CD57+ T cells (not recorded which) from PBMCs. V is TRBV2 and J is TRBJ2-5; D tentatively fits TRBD1 or TRBD2 (5 bases each). CDR3 protein: CASSQGDPWRETQYF. The CDR3 region has the DNA TGTGCCTCATCTCAGGGAGACCCGTGGCGAGAGACCCAGTACTTC. Filled out from reference TRBV2 and TRBJ2-5, the complete variable domain reads EPEVTQTPSHQVTQMGQEVILRCVPISNHLYFYWYRQILGQKVEFLVSFYNNEISEKSEIFDDQFSVERPDGSNFTLKIRSTKLEDSAMYFCASSQGDPWRETQYFGPGTRLLVL.